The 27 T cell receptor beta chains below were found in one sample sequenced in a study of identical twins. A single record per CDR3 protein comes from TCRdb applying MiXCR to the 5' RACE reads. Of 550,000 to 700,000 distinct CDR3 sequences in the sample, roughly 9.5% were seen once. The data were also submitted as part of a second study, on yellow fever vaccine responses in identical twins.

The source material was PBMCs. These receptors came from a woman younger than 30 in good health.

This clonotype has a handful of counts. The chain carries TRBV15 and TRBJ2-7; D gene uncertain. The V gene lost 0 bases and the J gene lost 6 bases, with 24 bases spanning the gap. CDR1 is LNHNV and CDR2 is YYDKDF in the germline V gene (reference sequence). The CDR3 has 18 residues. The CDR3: CATSRDVVGRTARPEQYF. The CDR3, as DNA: TGTGCCACCAGCAGAGATGTCGTAGGTCGGACCGCCCGGCCCGAGCAGTACTTC.

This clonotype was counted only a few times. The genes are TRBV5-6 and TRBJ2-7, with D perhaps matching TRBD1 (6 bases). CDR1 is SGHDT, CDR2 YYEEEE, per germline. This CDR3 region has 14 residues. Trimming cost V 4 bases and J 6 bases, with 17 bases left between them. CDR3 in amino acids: CASSVQGPRAEQYF. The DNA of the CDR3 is TGTGCCAGCAGCGTACAGGGACCCCGGGCCGAGCAGTACTTC.

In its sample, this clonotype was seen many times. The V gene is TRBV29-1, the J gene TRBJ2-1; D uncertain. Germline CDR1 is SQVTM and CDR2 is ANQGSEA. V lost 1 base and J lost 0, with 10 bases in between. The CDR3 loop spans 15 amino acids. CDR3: CSVEGGSSSYNEQFF. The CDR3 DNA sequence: TGCAGCGTTGAAGGTGGCTCCAGCTCCTACAATGAGCAGTTCTTC.

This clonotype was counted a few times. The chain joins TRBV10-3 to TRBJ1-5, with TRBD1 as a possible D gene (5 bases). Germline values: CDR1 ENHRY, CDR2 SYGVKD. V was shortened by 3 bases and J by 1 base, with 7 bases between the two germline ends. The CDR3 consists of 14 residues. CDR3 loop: CAISERGSNQPQHF. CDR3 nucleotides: TGTGCCATCAGTGAACGGGGCAGCAATCAGCCCCAGCATTTT.

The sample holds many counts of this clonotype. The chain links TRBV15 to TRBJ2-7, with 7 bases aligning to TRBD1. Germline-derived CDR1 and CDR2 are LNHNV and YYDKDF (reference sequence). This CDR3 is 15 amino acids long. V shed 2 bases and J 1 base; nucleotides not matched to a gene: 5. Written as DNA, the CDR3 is TGTGCCACCAGCAGACTCCGGGACAGTTCCTACGAGCAGTACTTC. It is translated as CATSRLRDSSYEQYF.

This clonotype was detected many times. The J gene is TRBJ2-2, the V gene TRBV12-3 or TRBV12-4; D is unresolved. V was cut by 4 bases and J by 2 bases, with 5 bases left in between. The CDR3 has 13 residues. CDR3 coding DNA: TGTGCCAGCAGTTGGGCAAACACCGGGGAGCTGTTTTTT. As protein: CASSWANTGELFF.

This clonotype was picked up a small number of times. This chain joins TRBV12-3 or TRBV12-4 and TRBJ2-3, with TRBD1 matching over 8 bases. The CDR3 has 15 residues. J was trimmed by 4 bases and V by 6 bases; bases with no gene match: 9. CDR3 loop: CASSHPDRASDTQYF. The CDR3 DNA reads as TGTGCCAGCAGCCACCCGGACAGGGCTTCAGATACGCAGTATTTT.

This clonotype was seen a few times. CDR3 residues: CASSLELAGGPGNEQFF. CDR3 DNA: TGTGCCAGCAGCTTAGAACTAGCGGGAGGGCCAGGCAATGAGCAGTTCTTC. The chain uses TRBV11-2 and TRBJ2-1; 13 bases align to TRBD2. Per germline, CDR1 SGHAT and CDR2 FQNNGV. V lost 0 bases and J lost 6; bases outside the gene matches: 5. CDR3 length equals 17 residues. Filled out from reference TRBV11-2 and TRBJ2-1, the complete variable domain reads EAGVAQSPRYKIIEKRQSVAFWCNPISGHATLYWYQQILGQGPKLLIQFQNNGVVDDSQLPKDRFSAERLKGVDSTLKIQPAKLEDSAVYLCASSLELAGGPGNEQFFGPGTRLTVL.

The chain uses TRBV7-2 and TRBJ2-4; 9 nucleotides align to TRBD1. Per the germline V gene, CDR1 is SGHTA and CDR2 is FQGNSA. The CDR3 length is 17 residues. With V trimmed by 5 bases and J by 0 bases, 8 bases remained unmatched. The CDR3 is CASSEPGQGLAKNIQYF. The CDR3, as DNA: TGTGCCAGCAGCGAACCGGGACAGGGTTTAGCCAAAAACATTCAGTACTTC.

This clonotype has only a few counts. This CDR3 reads CAITPGGSYEQYF. The CDR3 DNA follows: TGTGCCATCACTCCAGGGGGCTCCTACGAGCAGTACTTC. V and J are TRBV10-3 and TRBJ2-7; 7 bases are shared with TRBD1. The CDR3 is made up of 13 amino acids. Germline assignment: CDR1 ENHRY and CDR2 SYGVKD. The J segment lost 0 bases and the V segment lost 7 bases, leaving 3 bases of the junction unmatched.

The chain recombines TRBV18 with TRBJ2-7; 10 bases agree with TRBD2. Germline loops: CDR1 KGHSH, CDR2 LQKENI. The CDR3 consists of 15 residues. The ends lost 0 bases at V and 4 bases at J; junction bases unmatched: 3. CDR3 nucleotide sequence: TGTGCCAGCTCACCACCGAGTAGCGGGGGGTACGAGCAGTACTTC. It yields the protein CASSPPSSGGYEQYF.

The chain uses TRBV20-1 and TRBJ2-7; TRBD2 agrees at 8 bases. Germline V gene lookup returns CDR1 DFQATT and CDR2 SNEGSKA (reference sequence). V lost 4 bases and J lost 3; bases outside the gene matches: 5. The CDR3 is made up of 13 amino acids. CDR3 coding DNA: TGCAGTGCTATCCCGGGACTAGGCTACGAGCAGTACTTC. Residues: CSAIPGLGYEQYF.

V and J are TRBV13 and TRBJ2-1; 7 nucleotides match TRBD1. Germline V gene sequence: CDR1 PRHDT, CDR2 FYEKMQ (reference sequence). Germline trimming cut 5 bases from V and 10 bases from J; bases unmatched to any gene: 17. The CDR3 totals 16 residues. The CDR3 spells CASSNGQAWGGKEQFF. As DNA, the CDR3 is TGTGCCAGCAGCAATGGACAGGCGTGGGGTGGAAAAGAGCAGTTCTTC.

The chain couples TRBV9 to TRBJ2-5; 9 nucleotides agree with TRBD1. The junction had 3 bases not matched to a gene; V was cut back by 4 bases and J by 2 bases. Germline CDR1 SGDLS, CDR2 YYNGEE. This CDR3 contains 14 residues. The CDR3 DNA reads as TGTGCCAGCAGCACCGGGACAGGGCAAGAGACCCAGTACTTC. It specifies CASSTGTGQETQYF. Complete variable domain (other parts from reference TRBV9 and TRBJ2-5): DSGVTQTPKHLITATGQRVTLRCSPRSGDLSVYWYQQSLDQGLQFLIQYYNGEERAKGNILERFSAQQFPDLHSELNLSSLELGDSALYFCASSTGTGQETQYFGPGTRLLVL.

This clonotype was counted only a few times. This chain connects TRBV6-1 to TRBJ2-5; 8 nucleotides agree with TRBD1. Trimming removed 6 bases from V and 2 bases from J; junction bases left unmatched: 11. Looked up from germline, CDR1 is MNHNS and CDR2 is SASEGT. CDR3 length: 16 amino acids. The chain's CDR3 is CASSLARGRTQETQYF. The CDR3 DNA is TGTGCCAGCAGCCTGGCCAGGGGGCGGACACAAGAGACCCAGTACTTC.

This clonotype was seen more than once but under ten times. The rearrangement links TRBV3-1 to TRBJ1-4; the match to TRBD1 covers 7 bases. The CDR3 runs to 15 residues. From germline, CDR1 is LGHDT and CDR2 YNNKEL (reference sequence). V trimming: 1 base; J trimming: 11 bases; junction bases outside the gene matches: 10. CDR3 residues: CASSQADRAKGKLFF. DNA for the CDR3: TGTGCCAGCAGCCAAGCCGACAGGGCGAAAGGGAAACTGTTTTTT.

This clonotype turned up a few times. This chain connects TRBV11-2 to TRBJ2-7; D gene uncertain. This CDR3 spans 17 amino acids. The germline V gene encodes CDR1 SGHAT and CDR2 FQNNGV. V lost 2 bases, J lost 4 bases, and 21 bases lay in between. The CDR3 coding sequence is TGTGCCAGCAGCTTAATATTCGGCTTAGGTTGGAGTTACGAGCAGTACTTC. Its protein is CASSLIFGLGWSYEQYF. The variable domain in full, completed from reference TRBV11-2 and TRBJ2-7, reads EAGVAQSPRYKIIEKRQSVAFWCNPISGHATLYWYQQILGQGPKLLIQFQNNGVVDDSQLPKDRFSAERLKGVDSTLKIQPAKLEDSAVYLCASSLIFGLGWSYEQYFGPGTRLTVT.

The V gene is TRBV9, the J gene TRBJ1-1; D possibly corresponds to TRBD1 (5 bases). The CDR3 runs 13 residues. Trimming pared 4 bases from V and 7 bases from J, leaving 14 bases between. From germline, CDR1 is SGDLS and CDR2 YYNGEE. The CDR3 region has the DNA TGTGCCAGCAGCCATGGGGGAGGAAGTGAAGCTTTCTTT. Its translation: CASSHGGGSEAFF.

Here the CDR3 reads CASSLRTWSYNEQFF. CDR3 bases: TGTGCCAGCAGCTTAAGGACATGGTCCTACAATGAGCAGTTCTTC. The genes are TRBV5-6 and TRBJ2-1; tentatively, D is TRBD1 (5 bases). The CDR3 has 15 residues. Trimming cost V 2 bases and J 1 base, with 10 bases left between them. Germline V gene lookup returns CDR1 SGHDT and CDR2 YYEEEE.

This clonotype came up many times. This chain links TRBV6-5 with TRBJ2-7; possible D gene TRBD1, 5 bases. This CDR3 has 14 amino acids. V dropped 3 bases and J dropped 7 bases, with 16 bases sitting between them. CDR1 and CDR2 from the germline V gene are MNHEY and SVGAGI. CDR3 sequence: CASSYRGGLDEQYF. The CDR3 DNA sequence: TGTGCCAGCAGTTATAGGGGCGGTTTGGATGAGCAGTACTTC.

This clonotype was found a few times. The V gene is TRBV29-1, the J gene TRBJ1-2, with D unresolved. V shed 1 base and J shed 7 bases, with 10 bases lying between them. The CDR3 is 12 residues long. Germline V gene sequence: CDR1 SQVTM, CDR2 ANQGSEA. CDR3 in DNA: TGCAGCGTTGAAGTGTACGGAGGTGGCTACACCTTC. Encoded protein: CSVEVYGGGYTF.

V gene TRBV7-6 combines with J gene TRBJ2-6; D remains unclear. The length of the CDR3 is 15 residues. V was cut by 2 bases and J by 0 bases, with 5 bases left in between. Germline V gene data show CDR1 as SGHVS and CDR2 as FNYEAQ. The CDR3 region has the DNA TGTGCCAGCAGCTTACCCGTCTCTGGGGCCAACGTCCTGACTTTC. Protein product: CASSLPVSGANVLTF.

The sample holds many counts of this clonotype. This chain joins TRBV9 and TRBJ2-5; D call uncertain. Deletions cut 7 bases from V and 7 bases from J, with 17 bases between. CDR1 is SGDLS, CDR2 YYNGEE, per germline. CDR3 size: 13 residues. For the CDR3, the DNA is TGTGCCAGCGGTGACTGGAGTAAGGGGACCCAGTACTTC. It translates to CASGDWSKGTQYF. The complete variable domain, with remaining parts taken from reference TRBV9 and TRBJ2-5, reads DSGVTQTPKHLITATGQRVTLRCSPRSGDLSVYWYQQSLDQGLQFLIQYYNGEERAKGNILERFSAQQFPDLHSELNLSSLELGDSALYFCASGDWSKGTQYFGPGTRLLVL.

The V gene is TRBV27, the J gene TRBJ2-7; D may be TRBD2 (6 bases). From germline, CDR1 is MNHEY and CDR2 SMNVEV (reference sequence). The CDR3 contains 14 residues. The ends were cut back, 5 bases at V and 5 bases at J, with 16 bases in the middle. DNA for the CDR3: TGTGCCAGCAGTCCAGCGGGCAACGGCGACGAGCAGTACTTC. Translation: CASSPAGNGDEQYF.

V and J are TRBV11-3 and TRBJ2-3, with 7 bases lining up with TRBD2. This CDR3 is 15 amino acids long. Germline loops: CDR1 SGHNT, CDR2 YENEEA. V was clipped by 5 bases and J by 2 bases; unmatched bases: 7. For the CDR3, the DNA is TGTGCCAGCAGCACAGACGGGGGGACCACAGATACGCAGTATTTT. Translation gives CASSTDGGTTDTQYF.

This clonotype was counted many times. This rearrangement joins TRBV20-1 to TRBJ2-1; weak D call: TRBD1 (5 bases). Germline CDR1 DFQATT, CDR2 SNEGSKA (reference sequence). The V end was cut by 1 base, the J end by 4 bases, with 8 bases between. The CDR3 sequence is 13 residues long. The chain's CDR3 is CSARGQLYNEQFF. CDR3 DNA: TGCAGTGCTAGAGGACAGCTTTACAATGAGCAGTTCTTC.

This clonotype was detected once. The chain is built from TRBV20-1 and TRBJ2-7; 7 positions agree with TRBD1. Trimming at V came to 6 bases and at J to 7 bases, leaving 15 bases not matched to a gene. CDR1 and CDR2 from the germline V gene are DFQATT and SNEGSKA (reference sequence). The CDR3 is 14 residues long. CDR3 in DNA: TGCAGTGCCACAGGGACAGAAGTCGCACAGGAGCAGTACTTC. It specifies CSATGTEVAQEQYF.